These 28 T cell receptor beta chains were all obtained from the same sample, sequenced in a study of T cell repertoires in cytomegalovirus infection. TCRdb redid the calling of the reads with MiXCR, one entry per CDR3 protein. The sample has tens of thousands of distinct CDR3 sequences; around 18% are singletons. Their antigens are not known. Sequenced material: CD8+ T cells from cultured PBMCs, taken from culture after CMV antigen stimulation. All receptors derive from a human donor in good health (CMV status not recorded). Some clones in this sample may be carry-over from other donors' samples.

CDR3 sequence: CSASGTVDAEAFF. CDR3 sequence (DNA): TGCAGTGCTAGCGGGACAGTTGACGCTGAAGCTTTCTTT. V and J are TRBV20-1 and TRBJ1-1, with TRBD1 identical over 7 bases. CDR1 and CDR2 (germline): DFQATT, SNEGSKA (reference sequence). The CDR3 loop spans 13 amino acids. Trimming at V came to 3 bases and at J to 6 bases, leaving 7 bases not matched to a gene.

The sample holds many counts of this clonotype. V gene TRBV7-8 combines with J gene TRBJ1-2; TRBD1 agrees at 7 bases. The CDR3 has 14 residues. CDR1 is SGHVS and CDR2 is FQNEAQ in the germline V gene. Trimming cost V 5 bases and J 0 bases; bases outside gene matches: 3. The CDR3 loop reads CASSPTGTNYGYTF. CDR3 nucleotide sequence: TGTGCCAGCAGCCCGACAGGGACTAACTATGGCTACACCTTC.

This clonotype was detected only a few times. This chain connects TRBV27 to TRBJ2-7; 11 bases are shared with TRBD2. The V and J ends lost 6 bases and 10 bases, in that order; junction bases with no gene match: 5. Per germline, CDR1 MNHEY and CDR2 SMNVEV (reference sequence). The CDR3 extends over 12 amino acids. CDR3 nucleotides: TGTGCCAGCAGCTCGGGACTAGCGGTACAGTACTTC. Amino acids: CASSSGLAVQYF.

The chain couples TRBV19 to TRBJ2-1; D is ambiguous. This CDR3 is built from 14 residues. Trimming cost V 0 bases and J 5 bases, with 8 bases left between them. Germline lookup yields CDR1 LNHDA and CDR2 SQIVND (reference sequence). The CDR3 region has the DNA TGTGCCAGTAGTATAGATATGGGTGACAATGAGCAGTTCTTC. Translating gives CASSIDMGDNEQFF. Supplemented by reference TRBV19 and TRBJ2-1, the full variable domain reads DGGITQSPKYLFRKEGQNVTLSCEQNLNHDAMYWYRQDPGQGLRLIYYSQIVNDFQKGDIAEGYSVSREKKESFPLTVTSAQKNPTAFYLCASSIDMGDNEQFFGPGTRLTVL.

This clonotype was seen a few times. The genes are TRBV5-4 and TRBJ1-6; TRBD1 matches 10 bases. The CDR3 spans 14 residues. Germline assignment: CDR1 SGHNT and CDR2 YYREEE (reference sequence). V lost 4 bases and J lost 7; bases outside the gene matches: 2. DNA of the CDR3: TGTGCCAGCAGCATGGACAGGGGGAATTCACCCCTCCACTTT. Its protein is CASSMDRGNSPLHF.

V is TRBV12-3 or TRBV12-4 and J is TRBJ2-7; weak D call: TRBD2 (5 bases). The CDR3 is 12 residues long. The V end lost 8 bases, the J end lost 7 bases, and 15 bases lay between the germline ends. For the CDR3, the DNA is TGTGCCAGCCGGGAACCCTTGGGGGAGCAGTACTTC. This translates into CASREPLGEQYF.

This clonotype was recorded a few times. The gene calls are TRBV7-9 and TRBJ1-2; maybe TRBD1 (6 bases). The length of the CDR3 is 15 residues. Germline CDR1 and CDR2: SEHNR and FQNEAQ (reference sequence). The V end was cut by 3 bases, the J end by 5 bases, with 16 bases between. CDR3 loop: CASSLSMGADYGYTF. The DNA of the CDR3 is TGTGCCAGCAGCTTGTCGATGGGGGCGGATTATGGCTACACCTTC.

Turning to this clonotype: This could be a read error, since a much larger clone is one nucleotide away. The V gene is TRBV7-9, the J gene TRBJ2-5; 9 bases agree with TRBD1. Per the germline V gene, CDR1 is SEHNR and CDR2 is FQNEAQ (reference sequence). The CDR3 runs 16 residues. CDR3 residues: CASSSQTGGIQETQHF. CDR3 sequence (DNA): TGTGCCAGCAGCTCCCAGACAGGGGGAATCCAAGAGACCCAGCACTTC.

The chain recombines TRBV2 with TRBJ2-1, with 9 bases matching TRBD2. Germline lookup yields CDR1 SNHLY and CDR2 FYNNEI. Germline trimming cut 4 bases from V and 4 bases from J; bases unmatched to any gene: 2. This CDR3 comprises 14 residues. This chain's CDR3 is CASSVSGGYNEQFF. The CDR3 bases are TGTGCCAGCAGTGTGAGCGGGGGGTACAATGAGCAGTTCTTC.

This clonotype was counted only a few times. This may be a read error: a much more frequent sequence differs by one nucleotide. This sequence joins TRBV5-6 and TRBJ2-2, with D hard to call. Trimming stripped 0 bases from V and 0 bases from J, with 3 bases between. This CDR3 contains 14 residues. In germline, CDR1 is SGHDT, CDR2 YYEEEE. CDR3: CASSLGTNTGELFF. The CDR3 DNA sequence: TGTGCCAGCAGCTTGGGAACGAACACCGGGGAGCTGTTTTTT.

There are many counts of this clonotype. This chain connects TRBV19 to TRBJ1-1, with D possibly being TRBD1 (6 bases). CDR3 length: 14 residues. Trimming pared 3 bases from V and 4 bases from J, leaving 12 bases between. Germline loops: CDR1 LNHDA, CDR2 SQIVND (reference sequence). The DNA of the CDR3 is TGTGCCAGTAGTATCGGAGCAGGGGTCACTGAAGCTTTCTTT. It codes for CASSIGAGVTEAFF.

The rearrangement joins TRBV12-3 or TRBV12-4 to TRBJ1-4; D not resolved. With 8 bases removed from V and 3 bases from J, the gap between germline ends came to 10 bases. The CDR3 has 13 residues. DNA for the CDR3: TGTGCCAGCTCCGGGCCCCCTAATGAAAAACTGTTTTTT. Translated: CASSGPPNEKLFF.

The chain carries TRBV28 and TRBJ1-4; no definite D call. This CDR3 spans 15 amino acids. Trimming shortened V by 2 bases and J by 14 bases, and 21 bases separated the two germline ends. Germline loops: CDR1 MDHEN, CDR2 SYDVKM. DNA for the CDR3: TGTGCCAGCAGTTTAGGTTCGGGGTTCCGGGTGGGGCTGTTTTTT. Its protein product is CASSLGSGFRVGLFF. Based on the CDR3 plus reference TRBV28 and TRBJ1-4, the full variable domain is DVKVTQSSRYLVKRTGEKVFLECVQDMDHENMFWYRQDPGLGLRLIYFSYDVKMKEKGDIPEGYSVSREKKERFSLILESASTNQTSMYLCASSLGSGFRVGLFFGSGTQLSVL.

This clonotype was recorded many times. The CDR3 DNA sequence: TGTGCCACCAGTGATGCTGGGACTAGCGGGAGTCTTTACAATGAGCAGTTCTTC. This sequence encodes CATSDAGTSGSLYNEQFF. This chain connects TRBV24-1 to TRBJ2-1; TRBD2 matches 14 bases. The germline CDR1 and CDR2 sequences are KGHDR and SFDVKD. CDR3 size: 18 residues. After removal of 3 bases from V and 4 bases from J, the junction contained 7 bases not matched to a gene.

There are many counts of this clonotype. This rearrangement joins TRBV12-3 or TRBV12-4 to TRBJ1-5; D perhaps matches TRBD1 (5 bases). Between the trimmed V and J ends, which lost 3 bases and 7 bases, there was a span of 7 bases. The CDR3 is made up of 12 amino acids. The CDR3 sequence: CASSFGAQPQHF. The CDR3 DNA sequence: TGTGCCAGCAGTTTCGGGGCCCAGCCCCAGCATTTT.

This clonotype has more than one count but fewer than ten. V usage is TRBV7-9 and J usage is TRBJ2-1; D ambiguous. The CDR3 spans 15 residues. The ends were cut back, 5 bases at V and 3 bases at J, with 14 bases in the middle. In germline, CDR1 is SEHNR, CDR2 FQNEAQ (reference sequence). The CDR3: CASSPEVAVYNEQFF. The CDR3 DNA sequence: TGTGCCAGCAGCCCCGAAGTAGCCGTCTACAATGAGCAGTTCTTC.

This clonotype was observed many times. The chain has TRBV5-8 and TRBJ2-3; D unresolved. V gave up 0 bases and J gave up 3 bases, with 8 bases separating them. Germline assignment: CDR1 SGHTS and CDR2 YDEGEE. The length of the CDR3 is 14 residues. Here the CDR3 reads CASSLVSGTDTQYF. The CDR3 coding sequence is TGTGCCAGCAGCTTGGTTTCCGGGACAGATACGCAGTATTTT.

This clonotype was picked up a small number of times. This chain uses TRBV6-1 with TRBJ2-3, with D possibly being TRBD2 (5 bases). V gave up 0 bases and J gave up 6 bases, with 10 bases separating them. The germline CDR1 and CDR2 sequences are MNHNS and SASEGT. The CDR3 totals 14 residues. This chain's CDR3 is CASSEANGVDTQYF. The CDR3 bases are TGTGCCAGCAGTGAAGCGAACGGGGTGGATACGCAGTATTTT.

This clonotype was recorded at least ten times. This sequence joins TRBV7-9 and TRBJ2-2; 14 bases match TRBD2. The CDR3 consists of 15 residues. V trimming: 10 bases; J trimming: 0 bases; junction bases outside the gene matches: 1. Looked up from germline, CDR1 is SEHNR and CDR2 is FQNEAQ (reference sequence). The CDR3 here is CAKGLAGANTGELFF. Here the CDR3 DNA reads TGTGCCAAGGGACTAGCGGGAGCGAACACCGGGGAGCTGTTTTTT.

This clonotype was recorded many times. This rearrangement joins TRBV28 to TRBJ2-7, with D perhaps matching TRBD2 (5 bases). This CDR3 is 14 amino acids long. V was cut by 6 bases and J by 6 bases, with 18 bases left in between. The germline CDR1 and CDR2 sequences are MDHEN and SYDVKM. The CDR3: CASRTILERPEQYF. The CDR3 nucleotides are TGTGCCAGCAGGACCATACTAGAAAGGCCCGAGCAGTACTTC.

The chain is built from TRBV19 and TRBJ2-5, with a weak D call TRBD1 (5 bases). Between the trimmed V and J ends, which lost 4 bases and 2 bases, there was a span of 14 bases. Germline CDR1 reads LNHDA; CDR2 reads SQIVND (reference sequence). This CDR3 has 15 amino acids. CDR3 coding DNA: TGTGCCAGTAGTACCCAATCTGACAGACAAGAGACCCAGTACTTC. Translated: CASSTQSDRQETQYF.

The chain has TRBV7-9 and TRBJ1-6, with D maybe TRBD1 (6 bases). CDR1 is SEHNR and CDR2 is FQNEAQ in the germline V gene (reference sequence). With 3 bases removed from V and 1 base from J, the gap between germline ends came to 13 bases. The CDR3 extends over 17 amino acids. The CDR3 bases are TGTGCCAGCAGCTTCCACAGGGAATTGTCCTATAATTCACCCCTCCACTTT. This translates into CASSFHRELSYNSPLHF.

This clonotype was seen only a few times. This chain links TRBV9 with TRBJ2-2; 8 nucleotides line up with TRBD1. CDR3 length: 17 amino acids. Germline CDR1 SGDLS, CDR2 YYNGEE. V shed 0 bases and J 1 base; nucleotides not matched to a gene: 5. Here the CDR3 reads CASSVGGTGGNTGELFF. CDR3 DNA sequence: TGTGCCAGCAGCGTAGGAGGAACAGGGGGGAACACCGGGGAGCTGTTTTTT. Combining the CDR3 with reference TRBV9 and TRBJ2-2 gives the whole variable domain DSGVTQTPKHLITATGQRVTLRCSPRSGDLSVYWYQQSLDQGLQFLIQYYNGEERAKGNILERFSAQQFPDLHSELNLSSLELGDSALYFCASSVGGTGGNTGELFFGEGSRLTVL.

The V and J genes are TRBV5-4 and TRBJ1-3; a weak D match, TRBD1 (5 bases). V was trimmed by 0 bases and J by 0 bases, leaving 7 bases between them. In germline, CDR1 is SGHNT, CDR2 YYREEE (reference sequence). CDR3 length: 15 residues. The CDR3 here is CASSLAGPSGNTIYF. In DNA, the CDR3 is TGTGCCAGCAGCTTGGCGGGACCCTCTGGAAACACCATATATTTT.

This clonotype was observed many times. This chain joins TRBV9 and TRBJ1-6; 8 bases are a match to TRBD1. Germline CDR1 and CDR2: SGDLS and YYNGEE. The length of the CDR3 is 15 residues. Trimming at V came to 4 bases and at J to 10 bases, leaving 10 bases not matched to a gene. The CDR3 DNA is TGTGCCAGCAGCCCTGAAGACAGGGGTAGGTCACCCCTCCACTTT. Amino acid sequence: CASSPEDRGRSPLHF.

This rearrangement joins TRBV7-2 to TRBJ1-5; D not certain. There are 13 residues in the CDR3. Deletions cut 0 bases from V and 5 bases from J, with 5 bases between. Germline CDR1 SGHTA, CDR2 FQGNSA. The CDR3 DNA follows: TGTGCCAGCAGCTTAGCGGCTCATCAGCCCCAGCATTTT. Encoded protein: CASSLAAHQPQHF.

There are a few counts of this clonotype. The chain carries TRBV2 and TRBJ2-1; 7 bases match TRBD2. V was pared by 1 base and J by 5 bases, with 5 bases of the junction left unmatched. The germline V gene encodes CDR1 SNHLY and CDR2 FYNNEI. This CDR3 has 15 amino acids. Here the CDR3 DNA reads TGTGCCAGCAGTGAAGACCTAGCGGCGGACAATGAGCAGTTCTTC. Translating gives CASSEDLAADNEQFF. The full variable domain, with the rest looked up from reference TRBV2 and TRBJ2-1, is EPEVTQTPSHQVTQMGQEVILRCVPISNHLYFYWYRQILGQKVEFLVSFYNNEISEKSEIFDDQFSVERPDGSNFTLKIRSTKLEDSAMYFCASSEDLAADNEQFFGPGTRLTVL.

This clonotype was seen a handful of times. V and J are TRBV4-3 and TRBJ2-7; 11 bases match TRBD2. Germline-derived CDR1 and CDR2 are LGHNA and YSLEER. The V and J ends lost 2 bases and 4 bases, in that order; junction bases with no gene match: 7. The CDR3 is made up of 16 amino acids. CDR3 coding DNA: TGCGCCAGCAGCCAATTCCTTAGCGGGGGGGAATACGAGCAGTACTTC. Residues: CASSQFLSGGEYEQYF.